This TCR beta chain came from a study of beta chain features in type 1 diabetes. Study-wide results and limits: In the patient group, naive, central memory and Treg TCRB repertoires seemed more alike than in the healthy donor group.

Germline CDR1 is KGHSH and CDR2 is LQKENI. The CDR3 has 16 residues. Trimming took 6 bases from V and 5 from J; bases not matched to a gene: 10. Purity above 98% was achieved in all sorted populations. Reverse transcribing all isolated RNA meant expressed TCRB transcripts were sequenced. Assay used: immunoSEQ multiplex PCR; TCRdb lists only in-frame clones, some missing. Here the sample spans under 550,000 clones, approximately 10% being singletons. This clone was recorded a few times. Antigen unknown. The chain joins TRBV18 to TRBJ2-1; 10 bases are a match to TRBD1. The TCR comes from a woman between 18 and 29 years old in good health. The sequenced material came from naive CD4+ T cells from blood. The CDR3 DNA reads TGTGCCAGCTCCCCGGTGACAGGGGGCCTAAACAATGAGCAGTTCTTC. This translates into CASSPVTGGLNNEQFF.